The 20 T cell receptor beta chains listed next were all sequenced from one sample in a study of metastatic and nonmetastatic thyroid tumors. Thyroid surgery had not been preceded by any treatment in any patient. TCRdb re-called the PCR reads with MiXCR. The table lists roughly 20,000 clones, under 45% of them singletons. The specimen was tumor tissue. Source of these receptors: a female donor with papillary thyroid cancer or a benign thyroid nodule (not recorded which). Some clones in this sample may be carry-over from other donors' samples.

The V call is TRBV27, the J call TRBJ1-1, with D tentatively TRBD1 (5 bases). Germline V lookup: CDR1 MNHEY, CDR2 SMNVEV (reference sequence). V shed 8 bases and J shed 0 bases, with 19 bases lying between them. The CDR3 is made up of 16 amino acids. As DNA, the CDR3 is TGTGCCAGCGGGTGGGGGTTTGGAGCCCTGAACACTGAAGCTTTCTTT. This sequence encodes CASGWGFGALNTEAFF.

The V and J genes are TRBV3-1 and TRBJ1-5, with D possibly being TRBD1 (6 bases). Germline lookup yields CDR1 LGHDT and CDR2 YNNKEL (reference sequence). This CDR3 region has 17 residues. Trimming took 0 bases from V and 3 from J, leaving 15 bases between them. In DNA form, the CDR3 reads TGTGCCAGCAGCCAAGATTACCCCAGGGGCCCCAATCAGCCCCAGCATTTT. Protein product: CASSQDYPRGPNQPQHF.

The gene calls are TRBV20-1 and TRBJ1-1; D gene unclear. V was cut by 0 bases and J by 7 bases, with 9 bases left in between. The CDR3 covers 12 residues. CDR1 and CDR2 from the germline V gene are DFQATT and SNEGSKA (reference sequence). The CDR3 spells CSARESGDEAFF. CDR3 coding DNA: TGCAGTGCTAGAGAATCCGGGGATGAAGCTTTCTTT.

This clone has a handful of counts. CDR3 sequence (DNA): TGTGCCAGCAGTCAGGGACAGGGGAAAGAGACCCAGTACTTC. This translates into CASSQGQGKETQYF. The chain couples TRBV12-3 or TRBV12-4 to TRBJ2-5, with 10 positions matching TRBD1. With V trimmed by 5 bases and J by 3 bases, 3 bases remained unmatched. The CDR3 is made up of 14 amino acids.

In this sample, this clone turned up a few times. The genes are TRBV6-1 and TRBJ2-3, with 9 positions matching TRBD2. The CDR3 spans 17 residues. Germline CDR1 is MNHNS and CDR2 is SASEGT. The V segment lost 1 base and the J segment 1 base; nucleotides outside the gene matches: 6. Here the CDR3 DNA reads TGTGCCAGCAGTGAAGATGACGGCGGGGGGGGCACAGATACGCAGTATTTT. Translation: CASSEDDGGGGTDTQYF.

This clone has a handful of counts. The chain joins TRBV12-3 or TRBV12-4 to TRBJ1-4; 7 bases align to TRBD1. The CDR3 spans 15 residues. V dropped 5 bases and J dropped 3; count of bases not matched to a gene: 6. This CDR3 reads CASSPWDSANEKLFF. In DNA form, the CDR3 reads TGTGCCAGCAGTCCCTGGGACAGTGCTAATGAAAAACTGTTTTTT.

This chain connects TRBV6-1 to TRBJ2-3, with 10 nucleotides matching TRBD2. This CDR3 comprises 15 residues. Per germline, CDR1 MNHNS and CDR2 SASEGT. V lost 7 bases and J lost 3; bases outside the gene matches: 7. CDR3 region: CASTGLAVGTDTQYF. The DNA for the CDR3 is TGTGCCAGCACCGGACTAGCGGTGGGAACAGATACGCAGTATTTT.

The CDR3 is CASSSRLAGGPDTQYF. CDR3 coding DNA: TGTGCCAGCAGCTCACGACTAGCGGGGGGCCCAGATACGCAGTATTTT. This chain joins TRBV11-2 and TRBJ2-3, with 13 bases identical to TRBD2. The germline V gene has CDR1 SGHAT and CDR2 FQNNGV. Trimming took 4 bases from V and 4 from J; bases not matched to a gene: 5. The CDR3 loop spans 16 amino acids.

This clone has a single count. The V and J genes are TRBV13 and TRBJ1-5, with no clear D. In germline, CDR1 is PRHDT, CDR2 FYEKMQ (reference sequence). V lost 5 bases and J 4 bases, leaving 6 bases between the germline ends. CDR3 length equals 12 residues. The DNA for the CDR3 is TGTGCCAGCAGCAACCGGAATCAGCCCCAGCATTTT. Translating gives CASSNRNQPQHF.

This chain uses TRBV4-3 with TRBJ2-7; D is possibly TRBD2 (5 bases). The V gene's germline CDR1 is LGHNA and CDR2 YSLEER. V dropped 0 bases and J dropped 3 bases, with 9 bases sitting between them. This CDR3 is built from 14 residues. The CDR3 DNA reads TGCGCCAGCAGCCAAGATCTCGGGGACTACGAGCAGTACTTC. This codes for CASSQDLGDYEQYF.

The rearrangement uses TRBV4-1 and TRBJ2-1, with 9 nucleotides matching TRBD2. The CDR3 is 14 amino acids. V was pared by 5 bases and J by 7 bases, with 6 bases of the junction left unmatched. Germline CDR1 is MGHRA and CDR2 is YSYEKL. Written as DNA, the CDR3 is TGCGCCAGCAGCTTGGGACTAGCCGGGAATGAGCAGTTCTTC. Its protein is CASSLGLAGNEQFF.

J is TRBJ2-7 and V is TRBV7-2; 15 positions match TRBD2. Trimming at V came to 6 bases and at J to 7 bases, leaving 4 bases not matched to a gene. The CDR3 sequence is 14 residues long. Germline V CDR1 and CDR2: SGHTA, FQGNSA. CDR3 sequence reads: CASSTGTSGGEQYF. As DNA, the CDR3 is TGTGCCAGCAGTACCGGGACTAGCGGGGGGGAGCAGTACTTC.

This clone was picked up a small number of times. V is TRBV2 and J is TRBJ1-1, with D tentatively TRBD1 (6 bases). This CDR3 is 15 amino acids long. Trimming cost V 6 bases and J 1 base, with 15 bases left between them. Germline CDR1 reads SNHLY; CDR2 reads FYNNEI. The CDR3 coding sequence is TGTGCCAGCAGCGAACGCGGACAGAAGAACACTGAAGCTTTCTTT. Translated: CASSERGQKNTEAFF.

This clone was seen a few times. The rearrangement joins TRBV12-3 or TRBV12-4 to TRBJ2-5; 7 nucleotides match TRBD1. The assigned J gene may be wrong: the sequence end matches TRBJ2-1 better. The CDR3 runs to 15 residues. The CDR3, as DNA: TGTGCCAGCAGCACCACAGGGGAGTATGGGAATGAGCAGTTCTTC. This encodes CASSTTGEYGNEQFF.

The gene calls are TRBV19 and TRBJ1-5; D not resolved. CDR1 LNHDA and CDR2 SQIVND come from the germline V gene (reference sequence). V was clipped by 6 bases and J by 0 bases, with 6 bases between them. CDR3 size: 13 residues. The CDR3 spells CASSLNSNQPQHF. The CDR3, as DNA: TGTGCCAGTAGCCTGAATAGCAATCAGCCCCAGCATTTT.

The chain joins TRBV6-4 to TRBJ1-1; D not resolved. The CDR3 sequence is 13 residues long. Per germline, CDR1 MRHNA and CDR2 SNTAGT. V was clipped by 6 bases and J by 1 base, with 9 bases between them. The CDR3 reads CASSTEWNTEAFF. The CDR3 DNA follows: TGTGCCAGCAGCACGGAGTGGAACACTGAAGCTTTCTTT.

The J gene is TRBJ2-2, the V gene TRBV2; 9 nucleotides agree with TRBD2. Germline loops: CDR1 SNHLY, CDR2 FYNNEI. V shed 6 bases and J 8 bases; nucleotides not matched to a gene: 13. This CDR3 spans 16 amino acids. DNA of the CDR3: TGTGCCAGCAGGAAGAACGGACTAGCGCAGGTGGGGGAGCTGTTTTTT. This encodes CASRKNGLAQVGELFF.

This clone has a handful of counts. For the CDR3, the DNA is TGTGCCACCAGTGATCTGGGACAGGCGAACTACAATGAGCAGTTCTTC. Protein sequence: CATSDLGQANYNEQFF. The gene calls are TRBV24-1 and TRBJ2-1; 8 nucleotides align to TRBD1. The CDR3 consists of 16 residues. V lost 3 bases and J lost 3; bases outside the gene matches: 6. Per germline, CDR1 KGHDR and CDR2 SFDVKD.

The V call is TRBV27, the J call TRBJ1-2; 7 bases are shared with TRBD1. Germline V lookup: CDR1 MNHEY, CDR2 SMNVEV (reference sequence). CDR3 length equals 16 residues. V was clipped by 3 bases and J by 7 bases; unmatched bases: 14. CDR3 in amino acids: CASSFSRQGNRGGYTF. For the CDR3, the DNA is TGTGCCAGCAGTTTTTCGAGACAGGGTAATCGTGGTGGCTACACCTTC.

This chain uses TRBV20-1 with TRBJ2-7, with D perhaps assigned TRBD1 or TRBD2 (6 bases each). The CDR3 has 13 amino acids. V gave up 5 bases and J gave up 2 bases, with 13 bases separating them. CDR1 and CDR2 (germline): DFQATT, SNEGSKA (reference sequence). The CDR3 sequence is CSAVQGGTYEQYF. The CDR3 DNA reads as TGCAGTGCTGTTCAAGGGGGGACCTACGAGCAGTACTTC.